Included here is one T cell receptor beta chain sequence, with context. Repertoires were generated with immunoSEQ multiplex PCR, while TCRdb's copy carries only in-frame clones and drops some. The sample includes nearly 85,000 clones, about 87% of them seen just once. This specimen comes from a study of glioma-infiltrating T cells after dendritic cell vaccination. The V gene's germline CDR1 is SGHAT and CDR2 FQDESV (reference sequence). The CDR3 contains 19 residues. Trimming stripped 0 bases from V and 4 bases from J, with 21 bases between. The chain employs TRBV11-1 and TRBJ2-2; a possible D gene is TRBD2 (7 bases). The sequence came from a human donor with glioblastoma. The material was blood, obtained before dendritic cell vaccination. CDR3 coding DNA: TGTGCCAGCAGCTTAGCGAGGAAGGGGGGGAATCTTGGCACCGGGGAGCTGTTTTTT. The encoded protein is CASSLARKGGNLGTGELFF.